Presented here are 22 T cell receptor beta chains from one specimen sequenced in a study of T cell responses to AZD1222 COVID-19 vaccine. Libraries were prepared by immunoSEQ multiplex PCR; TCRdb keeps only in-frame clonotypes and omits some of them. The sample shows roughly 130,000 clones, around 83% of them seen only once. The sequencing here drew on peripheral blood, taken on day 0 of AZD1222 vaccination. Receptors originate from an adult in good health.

CDR3 sequence reads: CASSQSGGRARTDTQYF. CDR3 DNA: TGCGCCAGCAGTCAATCGGGCGGGAGGGCCAGAACAGATACGCAGTATTTT. The rearrangement links TRBV23-1 to TRBJ2-3, with 9 bases matching TRBD2. TRBV23-1 is marked as an open reading frame, function uncertain. This CDR3 is built from 17 residues. Trimming removed 0 bases from V and 3 bases from J; junction bases left unmatched: 7.

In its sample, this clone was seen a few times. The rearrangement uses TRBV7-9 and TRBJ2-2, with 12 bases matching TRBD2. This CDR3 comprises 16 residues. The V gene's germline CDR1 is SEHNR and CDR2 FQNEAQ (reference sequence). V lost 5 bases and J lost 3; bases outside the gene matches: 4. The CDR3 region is CASSPGLAGYTGELFF. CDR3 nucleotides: TGTGCCAGCAGCCCGGGACTAGCGGGTTACACCGGGGAGCTGTTTTTT.

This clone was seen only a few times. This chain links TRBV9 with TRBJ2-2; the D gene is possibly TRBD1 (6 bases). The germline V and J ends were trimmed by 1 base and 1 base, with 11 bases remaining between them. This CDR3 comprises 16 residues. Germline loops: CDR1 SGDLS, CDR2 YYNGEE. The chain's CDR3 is CASSVKGTLNTGELFF. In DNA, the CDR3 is TGTGCCAGCAGCGTAAAAGGGACATTGAACACCGGGGAGCTGTTTTTT.

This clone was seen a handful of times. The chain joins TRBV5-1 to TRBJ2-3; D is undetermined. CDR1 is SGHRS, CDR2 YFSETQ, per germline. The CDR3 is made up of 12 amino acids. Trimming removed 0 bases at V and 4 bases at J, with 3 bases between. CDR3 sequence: CASSLVPDTQYF. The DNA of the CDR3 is TGCGCCAGCAGCTTGGTGCCAGATACGCAGTATTTT.

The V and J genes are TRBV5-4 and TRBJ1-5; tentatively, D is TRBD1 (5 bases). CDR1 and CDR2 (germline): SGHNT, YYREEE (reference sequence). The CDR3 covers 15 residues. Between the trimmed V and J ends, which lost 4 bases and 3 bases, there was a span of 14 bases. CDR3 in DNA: TGTGCCAGCAGCCTAGAAAGGGGCCTCAATCAGCCCCAGCATTTT. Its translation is CASSLERGLNQPQHF.

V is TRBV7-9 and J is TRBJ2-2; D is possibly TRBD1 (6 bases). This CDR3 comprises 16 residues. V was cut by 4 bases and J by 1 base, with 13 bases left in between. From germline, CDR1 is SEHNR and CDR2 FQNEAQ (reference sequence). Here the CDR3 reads CASSSSDSGNTGELFF. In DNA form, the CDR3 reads TGTGCCAGCAGCTCTTCGGACAGCGGGAACACCGGGGAGCTGTTTTTT.

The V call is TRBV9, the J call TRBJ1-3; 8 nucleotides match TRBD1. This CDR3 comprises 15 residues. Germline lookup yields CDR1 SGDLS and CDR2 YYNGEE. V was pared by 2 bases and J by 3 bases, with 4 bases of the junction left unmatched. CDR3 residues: CASSVQGAVGNTIYF. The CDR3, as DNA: TGTGCCAGCAGCGTTCAGGGGGCTGTTGGAAACACCATATATTTT.

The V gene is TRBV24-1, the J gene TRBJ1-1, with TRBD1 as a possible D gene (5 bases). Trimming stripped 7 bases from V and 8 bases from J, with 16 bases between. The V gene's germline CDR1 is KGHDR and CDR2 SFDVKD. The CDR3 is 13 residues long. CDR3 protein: CATRGENRLEAFF. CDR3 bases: TGTGCCACCAGGGGGGAGAACAGGTTAGAAGCTTTCTTT.

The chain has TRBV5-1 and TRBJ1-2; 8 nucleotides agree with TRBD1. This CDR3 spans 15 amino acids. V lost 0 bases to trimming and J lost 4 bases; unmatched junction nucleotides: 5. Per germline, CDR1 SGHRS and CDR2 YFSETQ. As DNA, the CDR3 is TGCGCCAGCAGCTTGGCAGGGGGCGCGGGCTATGGCTACACCTTC. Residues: CASSLAGGAGYGYTF. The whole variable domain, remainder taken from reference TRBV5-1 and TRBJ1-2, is KAGVTQTPRYLIKTRGQQVTLSCSPISGHRSVSWYQQTPGQGLQFLFEYFSETQRNKGNFPGRFSGRQFSNSRSEMNVSTLELGDSALYLCASSLAGGAGYGYTFGSGTRLTVV.

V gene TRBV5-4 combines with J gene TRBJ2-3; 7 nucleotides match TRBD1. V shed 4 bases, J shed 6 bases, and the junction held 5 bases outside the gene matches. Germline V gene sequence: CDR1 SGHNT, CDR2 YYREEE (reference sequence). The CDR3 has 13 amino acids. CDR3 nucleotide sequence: TGTGCCAGCAGCGAAGACAGGGCTGATACGCAGTATTTT. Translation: CASSEDRADTQYF.

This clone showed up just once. The CDR3 coding sequence is TGTGCCAGCTCGCGGGGATCCGGCGGGAACAATGAGCAGTTCTTC. Protein sequence: CASSRGSGGNNEQFF. The genes are TRBV18 and TRBJ2-1; the D gene is possibly TRBD2 (6 bases). V was shortened by 6 bases and J by 5 bases, with 17 bases between the two germline ends. The CDR3 contains 15 residues. Germline V gene sequence: CDR1 KGHSH, CDR2 LQKENI. Drawing the rest from reference TRBV18 and TRBJ2-1, the complete variable domain is NAGVMQNPRHLVRRRGQEARLRCSPMKGHSHVYWYRQLPEEGLKFMVYLQKENIIDESGMPKERFSAEFPKEGPSILRIQQVVRGDSAAYFCASSRGSGGNNEQFFGPGTRLTVL.

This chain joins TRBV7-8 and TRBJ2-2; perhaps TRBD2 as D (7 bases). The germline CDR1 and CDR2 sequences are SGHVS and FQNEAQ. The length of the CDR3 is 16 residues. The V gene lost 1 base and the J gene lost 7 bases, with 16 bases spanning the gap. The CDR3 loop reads CASSLVSWRGHGELFF. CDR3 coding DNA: TGTGCCAGCAGCTTAGTTTCTTGGCGGGGGCACGGGGAGCTGTTTTTT.

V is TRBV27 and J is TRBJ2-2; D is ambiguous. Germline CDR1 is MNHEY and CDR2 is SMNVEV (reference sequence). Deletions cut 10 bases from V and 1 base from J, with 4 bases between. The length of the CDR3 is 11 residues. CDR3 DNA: TGTGCCACAGGGAACACCGGGGAGCTGTTTTTT. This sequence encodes CATGNTGELFF.

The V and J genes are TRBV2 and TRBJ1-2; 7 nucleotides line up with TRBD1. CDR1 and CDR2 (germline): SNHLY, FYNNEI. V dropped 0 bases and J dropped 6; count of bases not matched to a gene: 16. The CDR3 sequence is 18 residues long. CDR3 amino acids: CASSEALTFSQGVHGYTF. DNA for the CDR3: TGTGCCAGCAGTGAAGCTTTAACATTTTCGCAGGGGGTACATGGCTACACCTTC.

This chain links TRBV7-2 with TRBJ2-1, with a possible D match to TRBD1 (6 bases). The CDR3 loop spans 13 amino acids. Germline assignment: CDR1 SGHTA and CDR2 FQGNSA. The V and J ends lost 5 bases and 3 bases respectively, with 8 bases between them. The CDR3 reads CASSVQGYNEQFF. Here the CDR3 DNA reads TGTGCCAGCAGCGTACAGGGCTACAATGAGCAGTTCTTC.

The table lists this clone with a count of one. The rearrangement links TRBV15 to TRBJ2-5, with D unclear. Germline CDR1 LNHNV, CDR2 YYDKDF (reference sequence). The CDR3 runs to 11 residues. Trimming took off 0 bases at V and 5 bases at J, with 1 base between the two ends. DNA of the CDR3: TGTGCCACCAGCAGAGATGAGACCCAGTACTTC. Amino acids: CATSRDETQYF.

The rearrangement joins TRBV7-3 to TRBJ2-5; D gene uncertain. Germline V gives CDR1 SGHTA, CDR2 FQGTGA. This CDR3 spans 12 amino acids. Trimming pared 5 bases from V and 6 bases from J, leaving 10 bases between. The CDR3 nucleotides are TGTGCCAGCAGCCCCAGCAGGAAGACCCAGTACTTC. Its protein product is CASSPSRKTQYF.

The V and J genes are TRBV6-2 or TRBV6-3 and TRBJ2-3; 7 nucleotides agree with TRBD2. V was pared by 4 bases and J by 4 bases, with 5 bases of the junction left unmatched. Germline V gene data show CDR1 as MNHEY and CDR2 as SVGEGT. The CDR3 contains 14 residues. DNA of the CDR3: TGTGCCAGCAGTTCGGGGCTAGCGGCAGATACGCAGTATTTT. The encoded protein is CASSSGLAADTQYF.

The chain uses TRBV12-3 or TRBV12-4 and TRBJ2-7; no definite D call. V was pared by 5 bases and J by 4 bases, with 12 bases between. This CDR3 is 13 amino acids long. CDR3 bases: TGTGCCAGCAGTAGACGTAACAGTTACGAGCAGTACTTC. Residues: CASSRRNSYEQYF.

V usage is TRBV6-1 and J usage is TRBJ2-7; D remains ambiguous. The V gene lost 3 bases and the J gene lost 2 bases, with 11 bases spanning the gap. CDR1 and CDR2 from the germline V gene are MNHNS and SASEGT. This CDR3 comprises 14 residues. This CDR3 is CASSDRHRTYEQYF. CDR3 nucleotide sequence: TGTGCCAGCAGTGACCGACACAGAACCTACGAGCAGTACTTC.

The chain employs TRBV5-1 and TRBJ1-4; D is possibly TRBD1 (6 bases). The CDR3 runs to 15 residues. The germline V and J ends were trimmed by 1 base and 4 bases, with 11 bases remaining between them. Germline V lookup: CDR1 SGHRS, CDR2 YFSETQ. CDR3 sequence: CASSLTGKDNEKLFF. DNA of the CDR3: TGCGCCAGCAGCTTGACAGGGAAAGATAATGAAAAACTGTTTTTT.

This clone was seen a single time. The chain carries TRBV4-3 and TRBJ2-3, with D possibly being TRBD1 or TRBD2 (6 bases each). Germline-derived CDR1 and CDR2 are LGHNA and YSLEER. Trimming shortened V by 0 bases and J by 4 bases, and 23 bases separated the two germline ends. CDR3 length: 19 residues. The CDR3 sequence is CASSQDVILGGRRPDTQYF. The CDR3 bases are TGCGCCAGCAGCCAAGATGTCATACTGGGGGGCCGTAGGCCAGATACGCAGTATTTT.